This TCR beta chain was identified in a study of blood T cell repertoires in COVID-19. Here immunoSEQ multiplex PCR was the method, and the copy in TCRdb shows in-frame clones only, minus some. Of 150,000 to 200,000 clones in the sample, roughly 80% were seen once. The germline V gene has CDR1 LGHDT and CDR2 YNNKEL (reference sequence). This CDR3 has 12 amino acids. Trimming stripped 0 bases from V and 7 bases from J, with 5 bases between. The source of this sequence is a woman aged 65 to 85 with acute or convalescent COVID-19. V usage is TRBV3-1 (or the pseudogene TRBV3-2) and J usage is TRBJ2-3; D is undetermined. The sample taken for sequencing was peripheral blood. DNA for the CDR3: TGTGCCAGCAGCCAAGAGCGAAATACGCAGTATTTT. Residues: CASSQERNTQYF.